The TCR beta chain described here comes from a study of human T cells and chemical hapten exposure (dated by TCRdb to about 2021). In the study overall: For sensitization, 2% DPC in acetone was applied to a roughly 2 cm by roughly 2 cm area of upper inner arm skin. Throughout the approximately 24-week study period, patients were also given weekly therapeutic DPC doses on the scalp. Patch tests used Finn chambers with 0.01% DPC on the upper back, scored after 6 days by International Contact Dermatitis Research Group standards. Most of the patients in the cohort were female, and the cohort covered alopecia areata with under or over 50% scalp involvement, alopecia totalis and alopecia universalis. Libraries were combined into a pool for sequencing, and differences in TCR yield between samples came mainly from small differences in library volumes within the pool. Peripheral blood TCR repertoire changes were tracked in vivo in alopecia patients during primary and secondary sensitization to the hapten diphenylcyclopropenone (DPC). Blood was sampled from patients pre-sensitization (week 0) and at 2, 6 and about 24 weeks after DPC sensitization. Twenty-nine alopecia patients provided blood for TCR sequencing at one to four time points (pre-sensitization, 2, 6 and 24 weeks). The full study reports these points: A positive correlation was found between the number of PT1 expanded TCRs and patch test score, with significance reached at thresholds 8, 16 and 32 but not 4. Because every patient had alopecia, a presumed autoimmune disease, the patients' immune response might differ from that of healthy individuals. The number of TCRs above 1 in 1000 frequency did not change with DPC sensitization; there was no evidence of global repertoire structure alterations. Repeated subsampling changed both the strength of the expansion versus patch-test correlation and the threshold at which that correlation became significant. Expanded TCRs formed significantly more large CDR3 similarity clusters than pre-sensitization or healthy control sets, consistent with antigen-driven responses.

The protocol used for the library was RACE. The sequencer was a NextSeq 500. During library preparation, unique molecular identifiers were attached to individual cDNA molecules so that TCRs could be counted in a quantitative, reproducible way. Both TCR alpha and TCR beta chains were sequenced from each blood RNA sample. Concerning the study's data processing: Samples had a median of roughly 100,000 TCRs, with a range from 23,224 to 690,600. V, J and CDR3 annotation of the TCR reads was performed with the Decombinator software suite. For PS versus PT1 abundance plots, all samples were subsampled to the same number of TCRs (28,000). TCRs were defined as expanded if absent before sensitization and observed at least eight times at the 2-week time point. TCRdb trimmed the raw reads at Q25, called clones with MiXCR and kept productive beta chains. Every CDR3 protein is listed once, alongside the most common genes and DNA of its rows. TCRdb, not the original authors, processed these V and J calls. Here the sample has about 360,000 distinct CDR3 sequences; about 4.8% occur a single time. The ten largest make up roughly 2.4% of the sample.

This clonotype was counted many times. Its antigen target is currently unknown. No base quality information exists; no much larger clone differs at one position. The label giving this sample's time point can be read as: patch test 1, 2 weeks after DPC sensitization. Interpreted using the paper, the treatment or condition label stands for: therapeutic diphenylcyclopropenone sensitization with weekly scalp DPC. Blood at each patch-test visit was drawn before the patch test was applied. To be eligible, patients had to be aged 18 to 70, diagnosed with alopecia and judged suitable for DPC therapy, while pregnant patients were excluded. Total RNA was extracted from unfractionated whole blood that had been collected in Tempus Blood RNA tubes. V lost 1 base and J lost 4 bases; the stretch between them is 8 bases long. The CDR3, from cysteine to phenylalanine, totals 13 residues. Only CDR3 DNA remains: 39 bases, in frame from the first base. The germline V gene yields SGHVS for CDR1 and FNYEAQ for CDR2.

The rearranged segments are TRBV7-6 and TRBJ2-7; a tentative D call is TRBD1 (6 bases match). This TCR derives from a woman between 50 and 59 years old with alopecia areata. Some clones in this sample may be carry-over from other donors' samples. The sequenced sample was whole blood, obtained in connection with sensitization to the hapten diphenylcyclopropenone (DPC). In nucleotide form, the sequence is TGTGCCAGCAGCTTAGGGGGACAATACGAGCAGTACTTC. Protein translation: CASSLGGQYEQYF.